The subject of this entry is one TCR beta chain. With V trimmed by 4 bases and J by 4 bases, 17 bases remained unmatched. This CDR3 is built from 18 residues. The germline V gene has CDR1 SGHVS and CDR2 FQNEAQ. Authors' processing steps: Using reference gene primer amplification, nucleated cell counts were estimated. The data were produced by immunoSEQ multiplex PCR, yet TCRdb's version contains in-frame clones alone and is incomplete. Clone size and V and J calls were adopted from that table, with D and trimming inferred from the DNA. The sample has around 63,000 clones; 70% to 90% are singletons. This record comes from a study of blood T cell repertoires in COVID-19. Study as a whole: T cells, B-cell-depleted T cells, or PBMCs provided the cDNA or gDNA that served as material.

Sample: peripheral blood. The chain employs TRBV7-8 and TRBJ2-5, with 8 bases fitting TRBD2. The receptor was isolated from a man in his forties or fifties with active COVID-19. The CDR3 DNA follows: TGTGCCAGCAGCTCCGGACACCTAGGACTAGCCGGGAGAGAGACCCAGTACTTC. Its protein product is CASSSGHLGLAGRETQYF.